This record covers a single T cell receptor beta chain. The antigen remains unidentified. This table comes from immunoSEQ multiplex PCR, and its TCRdb copy is limited to in-frame clones, with some not included. The sample contains about 2.3 million clones, 85% to 95% of which appear only once. This CDR3 is built from 14 residues. V lost 4 bases to trimming and J lost 5 bases; unmatched junction nucleotides: 5. CDR1 is SGHRS and CDR2 is YFSETQ in the germline V gene. The sample is drawn from a study of shared clonotypes between healthy human individuals. Overall study findings and caveats: Compared with clonotypes that all four donors shared, non-shared clonotypes had lower generation probabilities. The sole specimen, blood, was sampled, and tissue repertoires likely differ. Among donors, clonotype sharing was expected to be affected by sequencing depth. Generally, estimated richness proved larger in naive subsets than it did in memory subsets.

This chain joins TRBV5-1 and TRBJ2-5; 10 bases fit TRBD1. The receptor was derived from a man aged 18-30 years in good health. Some clones in this sample may be carry-over from other donors' samples. Sequenced input: naive CD4+ T cells from PBMCs. Noted subset: CD45RA+ positively selected. The CDR3 region has the DNA TGCGCCAGCAGCGATCCGGGACAGGGGGAGACCCAGTACTTC. It codes for CASSDPGQGETQYF. Drawing the rest from reference TRBV5-1 and TRBJ2-5, the complete variable domain is KAGVTQTPRYLIKTRGQQVTLSCSPISGHRSVSWYQQTPGQGLQFLFEYFSETQRNKGNFPGRFSGRQFSNSRSEMNVSTLELGDSALYLCASSDPGQGETQYFGPGTRLLVL.